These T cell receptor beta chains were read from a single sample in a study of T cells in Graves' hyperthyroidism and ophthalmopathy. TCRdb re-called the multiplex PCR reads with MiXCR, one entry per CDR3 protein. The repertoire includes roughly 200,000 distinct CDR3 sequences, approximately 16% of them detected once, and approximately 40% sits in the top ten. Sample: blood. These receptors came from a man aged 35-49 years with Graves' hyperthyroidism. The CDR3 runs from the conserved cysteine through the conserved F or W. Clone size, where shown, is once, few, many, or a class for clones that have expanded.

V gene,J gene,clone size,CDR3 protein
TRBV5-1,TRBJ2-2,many,CASSSVANTGELFF
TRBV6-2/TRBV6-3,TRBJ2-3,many,CASNGQELTDTQYF
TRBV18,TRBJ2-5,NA,CASPPRQGETQYF
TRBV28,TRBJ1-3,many,CASSTWAGSRNTIYF
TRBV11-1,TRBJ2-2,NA,CASSLVGGRVTGELFF
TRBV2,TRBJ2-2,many,CASRPGQGNTGELFF
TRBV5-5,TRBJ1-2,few,CASSPTNPNYGYTF
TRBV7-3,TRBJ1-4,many,CASSSGRDEKLFF
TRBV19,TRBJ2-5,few,CASSKGQEETQYF
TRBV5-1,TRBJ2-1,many,CASSKGQGDEQFF
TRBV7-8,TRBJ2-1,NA,CASSGTSGVWQFF
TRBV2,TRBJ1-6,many,CASSEGGRNSPLHF
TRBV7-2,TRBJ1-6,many,CASSLPQRNSPLHF
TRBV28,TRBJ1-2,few,CASSLRGIQFHGYTF
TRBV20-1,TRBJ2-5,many,CSARDPDYQTQYF
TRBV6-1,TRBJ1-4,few,CASSPTGRLATNEKLFF
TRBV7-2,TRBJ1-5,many,CASSLEASGQPQHF
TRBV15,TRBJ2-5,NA,CATSTQHILAKVWETQYF
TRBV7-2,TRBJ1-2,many,CASSPRGQHQGYTF
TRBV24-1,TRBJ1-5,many,CATSEQGSWQPQHF
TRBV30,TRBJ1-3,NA,CAWSVSGTGNTIYF
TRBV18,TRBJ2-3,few,CASSPVGNTDTQYF
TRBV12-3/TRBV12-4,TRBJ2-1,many,CASSPIRDSDNEQFF
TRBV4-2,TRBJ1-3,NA,CASSQDFGTGNTIYF
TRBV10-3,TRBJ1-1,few,CAISGRQGEAFF
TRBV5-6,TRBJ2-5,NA,CASSLSGSLETQYF
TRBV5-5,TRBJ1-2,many,CASSSGTGGAVGGYTF
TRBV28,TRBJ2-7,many,CASSRTSGGTIYEQYF
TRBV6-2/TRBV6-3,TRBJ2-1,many,CASSYDGTDNEQFF
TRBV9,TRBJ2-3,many,CASSLRGDFGTDTQYF
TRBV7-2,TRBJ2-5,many,CASSLLGQTQYF
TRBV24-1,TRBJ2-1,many,CATSDSGLAGVPSYNEQFF
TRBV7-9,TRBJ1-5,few,CASSLETNSPQHF
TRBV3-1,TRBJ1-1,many,CASSQEGTGDTEAFF
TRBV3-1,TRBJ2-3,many,CASSQADVAGRQYF
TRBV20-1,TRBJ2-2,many,CSARGGLNTGELFF
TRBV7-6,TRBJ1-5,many,CASSPRQGTGNQPQHF
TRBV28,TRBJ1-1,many,CASSSGPDRGEKAFF
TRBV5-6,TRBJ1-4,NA,CASSLLRGRGEKLFF
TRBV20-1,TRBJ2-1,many,CSAATSREQFF
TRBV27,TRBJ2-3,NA,CASSPDLAGGQDTQYF
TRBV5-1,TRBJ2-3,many,CASSPPGQSTDTQYF